This T cell receptor (beta chain) was sequenced for a study of cytomegalovirus exposure and HLA in healthy donors (dated by TCRdb to the late 2010s). Context from the whole study: According to an earlier analysis of around 600 of the donors, about 179 million T cells yielded 117 million unique TCR beta sequences and 276 Gb of sequence data. An early release that covered some 640 HLA-typed donors contained approximately 300 gigabases of sequencing data and 70 million to 100 million unique TCR sequences. Among the roughly 400 genotyped donors, around 81% belonged to the genetic ancestry cluster associated with self-reported Caucasian donors. The study aimed to test whether cataloging public T cell receptors could reveal signatures of past pathogen exposure. Using immunosequencing, the study profiled T cell repertoires from 666 subjects and related those repertoires to cytomegalovirus serostatus. In addition to the first cohort of roughly 700 subjects, a separate validation cohort of approximately 120 different subjects was used. The study combined high-throughput TCR immunosequencing, statistical association of individual TCRs with disease status, and machine learning to predict cytomegalovirus infection status. A later analysis re-analyzed previously published TCR beta repertoires from 650 to 800 donors and added high-resolution HLA genotyping to study TCR occurrence patterns. The later analysis used no new phenotypic data to find candidate immune exposures, relying instead on TCR beta sequences and their occurrence across donors. To decide whether each TCR beta V gene segment behaved as functional or pseudogenic, an earlier analysis of nearly 600 of the donors relied on high-throughput TCR beta sequencing. Donor age, sex, ethnicity and CMV serostatus were collected together with the repertoire data. A later genetic analysis took genome-wide SNP genotypes for about 65% of the 666 donors and used that subset as a discovery cohort. Every repertoire in the discovery cohort had been generated on one and the same sequencing platform. Class I and class II HLA loci were covered by the typing at four-digit resolution. Typing coverage varied by locus: 629-630 donors for A, B, C, DRB1 and DQB1; under 550 for DQA1; about 590 for DPA1; roughly 470 for DPB1. About five DR-DQ haplotypes were treated as single units for association and clustering because of strong linkage in the cohort. Among 300 to 500 genotyped donors of the cohort, an average of roughly 230,000 unique TCR beta nucleotide sequences was sequenced per donor, of which about 19% were non-productive. What the work shows at the level of the full study, not this receptor alone: Because counts were too low, about 18 rarely observed V segments, including chromosome 9 orphons, were excluded from the earlier analysis of 500 to 700 of the donors. The presence/absence analyses assumed that sequencing depth was roughly uniform across donors, and that assumption may not be true. Only TCR beta chains were sequenced in this cohort, and the absence of alpha or paired-chain data limited detectable features. In a later analysis, more than 15,000 TCR beta sequences were associated with specific HLA alleles at a false discovery rate of 0.05. The classifier was reported to diagnose cytomegalovirus status with high specificity and sensitivity in both the original cohort and the validation cohort. Most CMV-associated TCR beta chains appeared to be HLA-restricted in a later analysis, and the HLA associations seemed to be driven largely by CMV exposure. Linkage disequilibrium might explain the correlated functional status among segregating V segments, but an unknown experimental factor could not be excluded. In an earlier analysis of some 500 of the donors, most TCR beta V segments were observed in productive rearrangements about 90% or about 30% of the time, broadly matching IMGT annotations. In the study, 150 to 200 TCR beta chains were listed as associated with cytomegalovirus. A later analysis found that HLA-associated TCR beta chains were more clonally expanded and had lower generation probabilities than equally common non-associated chains. According to the authors, the approach could potentially be generalized to other disease states and immunological phenotypes. A few of the identified cytomegalovirus-associated TCR beta chains were confirmed in vitro to be specific for cytomegalovirus antigens. Because HLA typing was unavailable for some donors at each locus, only the typed subset was used in association tests. In a later analysis, several top co-occurrence clusters were reported to appear linked to parvovirus B19, influenza, CMV and Epstein-Barr virus. A group of highly shared sequence variants was considered likely to be a technical artifact of the sequencing pipeline. In a later analysis, the rate of TCR association differed among HLA loci, with DRB1 alleles having the most associated TCRs and HLA-C alleles having the fewest. A further reported finding was that TCR beta sequences accurately predicted the HLA-A and HLA-B alleles for most subjects in the first cohort. For the cohort, immune exposure information was limited to CMV serostatus. According to a later genetic analysis, donors in an Asian-associated ancestry cluster had fewer N-insertions in productive TCRs than the approximately 700-donor mean. V-gene and J-gene trimming of TCR beta chains was associated with a missense DCLRE1C variant in a later genetic analysis, and the association was replicated in an independent cohort. Some IMGT-functional V segments, including TRBV6-2 and TRBV6-3, could not be distinguished by the 87-base-pair reads and were therefore excluded. Most TCR sequences were seen in very few donors, while some public TCRs were found in many individuals. When HLA alleles, especially DR and DQ, strongly co-occurred, TCR associations were difficult to assign to individual alleles.

As for this clone: No antigen is known for it. The sample holds no much larger clone one base away, and base qualities are not on file.

In total, 630 or so healthy bone marrow donors made up the cohort. Cohort members were all nominally healthy when sampled, although unrecorded immune exposures were likely present. The donor tested CMV seronegative and was one of the 352 seronegative cohort members. Every donor gave a peripheral blood sample, and the peripheral blood mononuclear cells from that sample were used for TCR beta sequencing. Genomic DNA extraction from the blood cell samples was performed with the Qiagen DNeasy Blood Extraction Kit. The CDR3 numbers 14 residues from cysteine through phenylalanine. Solely the CDR3 DNA is kept, with 42 bases framed from the first base. Trimming accounts for 3 bases at V and 2 bases at J, while the number of junction bases matched to no gene is 3. As encoded in the germline V gene (reference sequence), CDR1 is MNHEY while CDR2 is SMNVEV. Library preparation was by the immunoSEQ multiplex PCR assay. For the multiplex PCR, a mixture combining 60 forward primers for TCR Vbeta segments and 13 reverse primers for TCR Jbeta segments was used. The CDR3 region of rearranged TCR beta genes was amplified from genomic DNA by a multiplex PCR assay. On the Illumina HiSeq System, the amplified TCR beta libraries were sequenced as 87-base-pair reads. On the study's bioinformatics: Across the roughly 700 repertoires, a later analysis counted approximately 75 million unique TCR beta chains, roughly 11 million of which were shared by at least two donors. Raw reads were error-corrected and collapsed into unique sequences by a nearest-neighbor algorithm in which closely related sequences were merged to remove PCR and sequencing errors. To assign V, D and J gene segments, CDR3 sequences were aligned to IMGT reference sequences. For a sequence to be retained, a match of at least six nucleotides to both a V gene segment and a J gene segment was required. A rearrangement counted as productive if the CDR3 had no stop codons and remained in frame with V and J, and every other rearrangement counted as non-productive. Following IMGT convention, CDR3 was defined as the stretch from the second conserved V-encoded cysteine up to the conserved J-encoded phenylalanine. Sequences without an unambiguous match to a single V gene segment were excluded from the earlier analysis of several hundred of the donors. An earlier analysis of fewer than 650 of the donors classified V segments as functional when productive rearrangements were above 56.7% and as segregating when the standard deviation between donors was above 5%. A statistical classification framework was developed to diagnose cytomegalovirus status using the catalog of TCR beta chain sequences. In a later analysis, V and J genes were assigned by comparing TCR nucleotide sequences against IMGT/GENE-DB human TR gene sequences. In a later analysis, CDR3 sequences and most-parsimonious VDJ recombination scenarios were assigned using the TCRdist pipeline. In a later analysis, each TCR beta chain was defined by its CDR3 amino acid sequence together with its V-gene family, and reads lacking a unique V-gene family were excluded. A later analysis removed 600 or so highly shared, low-generation-probability nucleotide sequences to deal with suspected cross-contamination and a sequencing artifact. A later analysis calculated a clonal expansion index for each public chain from normalized within-repertoire ranks of inferred template counts. A later analysis computed generation probabilities with a VDJ recombination model fitted to out-of-frame rearrangements, and checked the results against IGoR. In a later analysis, hypergeometric tests were used to score TCR-TCR, TCR-HLA and TCR-CMV co-occurrence, with a repertoire-size bias correction applied to TCR pairs. A later analysis estimated false discovery rates by permuting HLA or CMV assignments 20 times. In a later analysis, co-occurring TCRs were grouped with DBSCAN, and TCRdist sequence similarity was added when clustering was performed within HLA-allele-positive subsets. Co-occurrence clustering excluded repertoires with fewer than 30,000 or more than 120,000 public chains, plus five with anomalous nucleotide sharing. TCRdb re-hosts the immuneACCESS table, in-frame sequences only. Its copies lack some clones; in the studies checked, an unresolved V gene accounts for under half of them, and the cause for the rest is not known. D and trimming come from the DNA, and the V and J calls and clone size come from that table. This sample gives 150,000 to 200,000 clones in total; more than 70% of them show up just once. More than 4% of the sample lies in the top ten.

The rearrangement joined TRBV27 to TRBJ2-5, and 7 junction bases match TRBD1. The sequence was collected from a male donor in good health and CMV-seronegative. Sequencing input: PBMCs. The DNA sequence reads TGTGCCAGCAGTTTCTGGGACAGACAAGAGACCCAGTACTTC. The resulting protein is CASSFWDRQETQYF.